The 23 T cell receptor beta chains in this list originate from one sample, sequenced in a study of cytomegalovirus exposure and HLA in healthy donors. The PCR ran on 60 Vbeta and 13 Jbeta primers. Produced via immunoSEQ multiplex PCR; TCRdb's table is partial and in-frame only. The sample carries approximately 220,000 clones, approximately 80% recorded once. What was sequenced was PBMCs. These receptors all come from a boy under 10 years old in good health and CMV-seronegative.

This chain uses TRBV25-1 with TRBJ2-1; possible D gene TRBD2, 6 bases. This CDR3 has 13 residues. In germline, CDR1 is MGHDK, CDR2 SYGVNS. V shed 3 bases and J shed 9 bases, with 12 bases lying between them. The CDR3 bases are TGTGCCAGCAGTGATATAATGGAGGGTGAGCAGTTCTTC. Its protein product is CASSDIMEGEQFF.

This sequence joins TRBV18 and TRBJ1-2; D perhaps matches TRBD1 (6 bases). CDR1 is KGHSH and CDR2 is LQKENI in the germline V gene. The CDR3 has 13 amino acids. V was clipped by 3 bases and J by 7 bases, with 12 bases between them. CDR3 amino acids: CASSPTGGSGYTF. CDR3 bases: TGTGCCAGCTCACCGACAGGCGGGAGTGGCTACACCTTC.

The chain joins TRBV19 to TRBJ2-1, with TRBD2 matching 9 bases. J lost 3 bases, V lost 6 bases, and 15 bases had no gene match. The germline V gene encodes CDR1 LNHDA and CDR2 SQIVND (reference sequence). The CDR3 extends over 18 amino acids. DNA of the CDR3: TGTGCCAGTAGCGAGACTAGCGGTTTTACCACCTACTACAATGAGCAGTTCTTC. Encoded protein: CASSETSGFTTYYNEQFF. Supplemented by reference TRBV19 and TRBJ2-1, the full variable domain reads DGGITQSPKYLFRKEGQNVTLSCEQNLNHDAMYWYRQDPGQGLRLIYYSQIVNDFQKGDIAEGYSVSREKKESFPLTVTSAQKNPTAFYLCASSETSGFTTYYNEQFFGPGTRLTVL.

This chain connects TRBV6-6 to TRBJ1-2; 11 positions match TRBD1. The CDR3 loop spans 16 amino acids. Germline V lookup: CDR1 MNHNY, CDR2 SVGAGI (reference sequence). Trimming cost V 0 bases and J 4 bases; bases outside gene matches: 4. CDR3: CASSYSKGQGVYGYTF. The CDR3 bases are TGTGCCAGCAGTTACTCGAAGGGACAGGGGGTCTATGGCTACACCTTC.

V usage is TRBV5-6 and J usage is TRBJ2-7, with 12 bases lining up with TRBD2. From germline, CDR1 is SGHDT and CDR2 YYEEEE. The CDR3 is made up of 14 amino acids. The ends lost 3 bases at V and 6 bases at J; junction bases unmatched: 4. The CDR3 nucleotides read TGTGCCAGCAGCTCCGCACTAGCGGGAGGCGAGCAGTACTTC. Encoded protein: CASSSALAGGEQYF.

V is TRBV7-9 and J is TRBJ2-3; 8 bases are shared with TRBD2. The length of the CDR3 is 17 residues. From germline, CDR1 is SEHNR and CDR2 FQNEAQ (reference sequence). With 5 bases clipped from V and 2 bases from J, the junction kept 12 bases outside the gene matches. CDR3 coding DNA: TGTGCCAGCAGCGCCCTCACGGGAGGGGCGGTCACAGATACGCAGTATTTT. Its protein is CASSALTGGAVTDTQYF.

This clone has just a few counts. This chain connects TRBV13 to TRBJ2-1, with 7 bases aligning to TRBD1. The V and J ends lost 5 bases and 0 bases, in that order; junction bases with no gene match: 16. This CDR3 comprises 19 residues. Germline V lookup: CDR1 PRHDT, CDR2 FYEKMQ (reference sequence). Here the CDR3 reads CASSPTSDRQGHSYNEQFF. For the CDR3, the DNA is TGTGCCAGCAGCCCAACGTCCGACCGACAGGGACACTCCTACAATGAGCAGTTCTTC.

The rearrangement uses TRBV14 and TRBJ2-1; TRBD2 matches 11 bases. This CDR3 region has 16 residues. The junction had 11 bases not matched to a gene; V was cut back by 3 bases and J by 10 bases. Germline V gene lookup returns CDR1 SGHDN and CDR2 FVKESK. The CDR3 DNA reads TGTGCCAGCAGCCAGCAGGCGGGACTAGCGGCTCAGGAGCAGTTCTTC. Its translation: CASSQQAGLAAQEQFF.

The J gene is TRBJ2-7, the V gene TRBV10-3; TRBD1 might be the D (6 bases). V lost 4 bases to trimming and J lost 2 bases, with 18 bases between them. The CDR3 loop spans 16 amino acids. Germline CDR1 is ENHRY and CDR2 is SYGVKD. CDR3 amino acids: CAISGGENRATYEQYF. The CDR3 DNA follows: TGTGCCATCAGTGGAGGCGAGAACAGGGCAACCTACGAGCAGTACTTC.

This chain links TRBV6-5 with TRBJ1-2, with 11 bases matching TRBD1. Trimming at V came to 0 bases and at J to 7 bases, leaving 7 bases not matched to a gene. Germline CDR1 reads MNHEY; CDR2 reads SVGAGI. The length of the CDR3 is 16 residues. CDR3 bases: TGTGCCAGCAGTTACTCAGGGACAGGGGGTGCTCCTGGCTACACCTTC. It is translated as CASSYSGTGGAPGYTF.

The chain recombines TRBV20-1 with TRBJ2-1; no reliable D call. The CDR3 has 10 residues. V lost 7 bases and J 10 bases, leaving 11 bases between the germline ends. Germline V gives CDR1 DFQATT, CDR2 SNEGSKA (reference sequence). CDR3 protein: CSVGESEQFF. The DNA for the CDR3 is TGCAGTGTTGGAGAAAGCGAGCAGTTCTTC.

The gene calls are TRBV13 and TRBJ2-7; 8 bases agree with TRBD2. The CDR3 length is 14 residues. In germline, CDR1 is PRHDT, CDR2 FYEKMQ (reference sequence). V lost 4 bases, J lost 6 bases, and 8 bases stayed unmatched. The CDR3 bases are TGTGCCAGCAGCTCAAAGCGGGAGTACGTCGAGCAGTACTTC. Residues: CASSSKREYVEQYF.

The chain combines TRBV2 with TRBJ2-3; 12 bases are a match to TRBD2. Unmatched junction bases numbered 8, after V lost 5 bases and J lost 2 bases. Germline V gene data show CDR1 as SNHLY and CDR2 as FYNNEI. The CDR3 runs to 17 residues. CDR3 region: CASSRRTSGTITDTQYF. CDR3 nucleotides: TGTGCCAGCAGTAGGAGGACTAGCGGGACAATCACAGATACGCAGTATTTT.

This rearrangement joins TRBV19 to TRBJ2-5; 8 nucleotides line up with TRBD1. The CDR3 consists of 13 residues. The ends lost 5 bases at V and 1 base at J; junction bases unmatched: 0. Germline V lookup: CDR1 LNHDA, CDR2 SQIVND (reference sequence). As DNA, the CDR3 is TGTGCCAGTAGTCAGGGGGCCCAAGAGACCCAGTACTTC. Its protein product is CASSQGAQETQYF.

The J gene is TRBJ1-1, the V gene TRBV18; a weak D match, TRBD1 (6 bases). Germline CDR1 and CDR2: KGHSH and LQKENI. This CDR3 spans 14 amino acids. Trimming pared 0 bases from V and 4 bases from J, leaving 9 bases between. The DNA of the CDR3 is TGTGCCAGCTCACCACCTCTAGGGGGCACTGAAGCTTTCTTT. Amino acids: CASSPPLGGTEAFF.

V is TRBV6-5 and J is TRBJ2-5; the match to TRBD1 covers 9 bases. Germline V gene data show CDR1 as MNHEY and CDR2 as SVGAGI. The ends lost 6 bases at V and 0 bases at J; junction bases unmatched: 2. This CDR3 comprises 14 residues. CDR3 coding DNA: TGTGCCAGCAGGCGGACAGGGGACCAAGAGACCCAGTACTTC. It specifies CASRRTGDQETQYF.

The chain has TRBV10-2 and TRBJ1-5, with TRBD1 matching over 8 bases. CDR1 is WSHSY, CDR2 SAAADI, per germline. The J segment lost 7 bases and the V segment lost 8 bases, leaving 19 bases of the junction unmatched. CDR3 length equals 17 residues. Here the CDR3 reads CASGRGFGQGPGQPQHF. CDR3 coding DNA: TGCGCCAGCGGACGAGGGTTCGGACAGGGCCCGGGCCAGCCCCAGCATTTT.

The V call is TRBV7-9, the J call TRBJ1-5, with 7 nucleotides matching TRBD1. Trimming took 5 bases from V and 0 from J; bases not matched to a gene: 4. In germline, CDR1 is SEHNR, CDR2 FQNEAQ (reference sequence). This CDR3 contains 15 residues. CDR3 loop: CASSPTGYSNQPQHF. The CDR3 DNA follows: TGTGCCAGCAGCCCGACAGGGTATAGCAATCAGCCCCAGCATTTT.

This clone was picked up one time. V gene TRBV13 combines with J gene TRBJ2-6, with D possibly matching TRBD1 (5 bases). Germline V lookup: CDR1 PRHDT, CDR2 FYEKMQ (reference sequence). The length of the CDR3 is 16 residues. The V end lost 5 bases, the J end lost 2 bases, and 13 bases lay between the germline ends. Here the CDR3 DNA reads TGTGCCAGCAGCCCTAACCTAGGGGCTGGGGCCAACGTCCTGACTTTC. It encodes CASSPNLGAGANVLTF.

The chain links TRBV6-6 to TRBJ2-7, with D perhaps matching TRBD1 (5 bases). V lost 0 bases and J 3 bases, leaving 15 bases between the germline ends. The CDR3 extends over 16 amino acids. Germline V lookup: CDR1 MNHNY, CDR2 SVGAGI (reference sequence). The CDR3 nucleotides read TGTGCCAGCAGTTACTCGAAGAAGGCCCAGGGCTACGAGCAGTACTTC. Translating gives CASSYSKKAQGYEQYF.

This sequence joins TRBV7-9 and TRBJ2-7; tentatively, D is TRBD1 (5 bases). The germline V gene encodes CDR1 SEHNR and CDR2 FQNEAQ (reference sequence). The CDR3 consists of 15 residues. V lost 5 bases, J lost 2 bases, and 16 bases lay in between. CDR3 protein: CASSLIGQGAYEQYF. The CDR3 DNA reads as TGTGCCAGCAGCCTCATAGGACAAGGTGCCTACGAGCAGTACTTC.

V is TRBV29-1 and J is TRBJ1-1; D is perhaps TRBD1 (5 bases). The germline CDR1 and CDR2 sequences are SQVTM and ANQGSEA. V gave up 4 bases and J gave up 7 bases, with 10 bases separating them. There are 11 residues in the CDR3. For the CDR3, the DNA is TGCAGCGTTGTCCCAGGGCGTGAAGCTTTCTTT. It yields the protein CSVVPGREAFF.

This clone came up a few times. The genes are TRBV6-6 and TRBJ1-5, with no clear D. V shed 6 bases and J shed 0 bases, with 3 bases lying between them. This CDR3 spans 12 amino acids. Germline CDR1 and CDR2: MNHNY and SVGAGI (reference sequence). The DNA for the CDR3 is TGTGCCAGCAGCATTAGCAATCAGCCCCAGCATTTT. Amino acid sequence: CASSISNQPQHF.